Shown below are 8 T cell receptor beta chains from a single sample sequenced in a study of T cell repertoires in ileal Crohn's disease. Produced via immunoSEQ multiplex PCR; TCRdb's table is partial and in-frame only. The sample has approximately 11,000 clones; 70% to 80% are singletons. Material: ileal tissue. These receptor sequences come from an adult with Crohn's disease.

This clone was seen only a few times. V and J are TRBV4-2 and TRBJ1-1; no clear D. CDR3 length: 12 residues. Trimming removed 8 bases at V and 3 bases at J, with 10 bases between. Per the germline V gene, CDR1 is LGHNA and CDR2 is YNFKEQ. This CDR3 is CASGRVDTEAFF. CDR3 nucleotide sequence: TGTGCCAGCGGGAGGGTGGACACTGAAGCTTTCTTT.

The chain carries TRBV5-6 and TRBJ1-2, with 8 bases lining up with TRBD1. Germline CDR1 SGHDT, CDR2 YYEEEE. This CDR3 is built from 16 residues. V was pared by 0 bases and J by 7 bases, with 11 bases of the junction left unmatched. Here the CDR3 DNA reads TGTGCCAGCAGCTTGGAAAGCACCAGGGGGCGCATTGGCTACACCTTC. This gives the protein CASSLESTRGRIGYTF. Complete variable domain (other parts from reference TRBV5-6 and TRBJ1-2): DAGVTQSPTHLIKTRGQQVTLRCSPKSGHDTVSWYQQALGQGPQFIFQYYEEEERQRGNFPDRFSGHQFPNYSSELNVNALLLGDSALYLCASSLESTRGRIGYTFGSGTRLTVV.

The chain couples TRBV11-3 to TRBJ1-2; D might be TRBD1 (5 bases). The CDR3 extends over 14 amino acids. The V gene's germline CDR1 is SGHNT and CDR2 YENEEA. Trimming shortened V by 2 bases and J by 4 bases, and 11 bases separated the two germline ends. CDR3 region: CASSLQQGVYGYTF. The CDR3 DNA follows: TGTGCCAGCAGCTTACAGCAGGGCGTCTATGGCTACACCTTC. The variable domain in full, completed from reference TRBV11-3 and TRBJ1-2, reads EAGVVQSPRYKIIEKKQPVAFWCNPISGHNTLYWYLQNLGQGPELLIRYENEEAVDDSQLPKDRFSAERLKGVDSTLKIQPAELGDSAVYLCASSLQQGVYGYTFGSGTRLTVV.

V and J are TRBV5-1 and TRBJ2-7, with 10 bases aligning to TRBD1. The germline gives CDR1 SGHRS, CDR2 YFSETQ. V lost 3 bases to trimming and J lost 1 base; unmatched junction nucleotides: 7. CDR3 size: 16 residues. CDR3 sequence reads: CASSSQTGGLSYEQYF. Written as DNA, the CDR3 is TGCGCCAGCAGCTCCCAGACAGGGGGCTTATCCTACGAGCAGTACTTC.

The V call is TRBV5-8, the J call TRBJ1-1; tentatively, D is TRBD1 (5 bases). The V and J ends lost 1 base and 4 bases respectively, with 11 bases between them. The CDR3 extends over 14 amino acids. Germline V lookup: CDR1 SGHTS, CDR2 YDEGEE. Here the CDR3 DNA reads TGTGCCAGCAGCTTGAAAGGGGCCCTCACTGAAGCTTTCTTT. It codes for CASSLKGALTEAFF.

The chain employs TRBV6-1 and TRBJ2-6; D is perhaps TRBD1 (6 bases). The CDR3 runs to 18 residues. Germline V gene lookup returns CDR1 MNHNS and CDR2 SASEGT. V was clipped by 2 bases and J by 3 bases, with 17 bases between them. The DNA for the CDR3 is TGTGCCAGCAGTGAATTCTCTCCAGGGGCCTATGGGGCCAACGTCCTGACTTTC. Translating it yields CASSEFSPGAYGANVLTF.

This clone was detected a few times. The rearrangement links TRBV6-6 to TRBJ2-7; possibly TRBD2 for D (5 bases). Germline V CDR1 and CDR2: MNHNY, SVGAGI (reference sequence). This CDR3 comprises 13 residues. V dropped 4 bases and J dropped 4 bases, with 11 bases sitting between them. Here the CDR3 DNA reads TGTGCCAGCAGTTTCACTCCGGGATACGAGCAGTACTTC. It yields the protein CASSFTPGYEQYF.

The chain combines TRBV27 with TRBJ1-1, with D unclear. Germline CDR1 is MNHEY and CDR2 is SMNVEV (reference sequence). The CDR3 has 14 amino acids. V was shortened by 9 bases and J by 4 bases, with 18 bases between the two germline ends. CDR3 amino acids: CASLPTRFVTEAFF. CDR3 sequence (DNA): TGTGCCAGTCTTCCGACGAGGTTTGTCACTGAAGCTTTCTTT.